A selection of T cell receptor beta chains follows, all from one sample in a study of T cell repertoires in cytomegalovirus infection. Via MiXCR, TCRdb re-called the reads, giving one row per CDR3 protein. Of approximately 350,000 distinct CDR3 sequences listed, nearly 35% were seen once; the top ten hold less than 15%. These receptors have no identified antigens. The starting material was cultured PBMCs, obtained from culture after CMV antigen stimulation. These receptors originate from a human donor in good health (CMV status not recorded). Some clones in this sample may be carry-over from other donors' samples. CDR3s include the opening cysteine and the closing phenylalanine or tryptophan. Each record gives: D gene, clone size, J gene, V gene, CDR3 protein, CDR3 DNA. D genes are given only for firm matches. Where a row states a size, it is once, few, many or the class of an expanded clone; other rows omit it.

d_gene: -; abundance: -; j_gene: TRBJ1-2; v_gene: TRBV6-2/TRBV6-3; CDR3aa: CASTDWSAGYGYTF; CDR3nt: TGTGCCAGCACAGACTGGTCAGCGGGCTATGGCTACACCTTC
d_gene: TRBD1; abundance: many; j_gene: TRBJ1-4; v_gene: TRBV7-8; CDR3aa: CASSLAQGGRLGLFF; CDR3nt: TGTGCCAGCAGCTTAGCCCAAGGGGGCAGGTTGGGACTGTTTTTT
d_gene: TRBD2; abundance: many; j_gene: TRBJ2-1; v_gene: TRBV5-1; CDR3aa: CASSLVGSGSYSEQFF; CDR3nt: TGCGCCAGCAGCTTGGTCGGGAGCGGGAGTTATAGTGAGCAGTTCTTC
d_gene: -; abundance: many; j_gene: TRBJ2-7; v_gene: TRBV7-2; CDR3aa: CASSLALQGTYEQYF; CDR3nt: TGTGCCAGCAGCTTAGCACTTCAGGGAACCTACGAGCAGTACTTC
d_gene: -; abundance: few; j_gene: TRBJ1-2; v_gene: TRBV6-1; CDR3aa: CASSERGPDGYTF; CDR3nt: TGTGCCAGCAGTGAAAGAGGGCCCGATGGCTACACCTTC
d_gene: -; abundance: -; j_gene: TRBJ1-1; v_gene: TRBV10-3; CDR3aa: CATFWGRETEAFF; CDR3nt: TGTGCCACCTTTTGGGGGAGAGAGACTGAAGCTTTCTTT
d_gene: -; abundance: -; j_gene: TRBJ1-2; v_gene: TRBV14; CDR3aa: CASSLVGSYGYTF; CDR3nt: TGTGCCAGCAGCCTTGTCGGGAGTTATGGCTACACCTTC
d_gene: TRBD2; abundance: -; j_gene: TRBJ2-5; v_gene: TRBV28; CDR3aa: CASSLAGGRQTQYF; CDR3nt: TGTGCCAGCAGTTTAGCGGGAGGCAGGCAGACCCAGTACTTC
d_gene: TRBD1; abundance: -; j_gene: TRBJ1-1; v_gene: TRBV27; CDR3aa: CASSSLQGLDTEAFF; CDR3nt: TGTGCCAGCAGTTCTTTACAGGGGTTGGACACTGAAGCTTTCTTT
d_gene: TRBD1; abundance: -; j_gene: TRBJ1-4; v_gene: TRBV7-2; CDR3aa: CASSARTGVNEKLFF; CDR3nt: TGTGCCAGCAGCGCCCGGACAGGGGTTAATGAAAAACTGTTTTTT
d_gene: -; abundance: -; j_gene: TRBJ1-1; v_gene: TRBV5-1; CDR3aa: CASRAQGNTEAFF; CDR3nt: TGCGCCAGCAGGGCACAGGGGAACACTGAAGCTTTCTTT
d_gene: -; abundance: many; j_gene: TRBJ1-1; v_gene: TRBV7-2; CDR3aa: CASSYDSQTEAFF; CDR3nt: TGTGCCAGCAGCTATGACAGCCAAACTGAAGCTTTCTTT